This TCR beta chain was observed in a study of T cells in Graves' hyperthyroidism and ophthalmopathy. Study-level background: The initial diagnosis was the point when peripheral blood was collected, ahead of any treatment. General study findings and limits: Researchers report that a 13 V-J model separated ophthalmopathy from stable hyperthyroidism.

Researchers took RNA transcripts and amplified the TCR beta CDR3 regions from them. In the first-round RT-PCR of the TCR CDR3, the HTBI primer set was used. TCRdb reprocessed the multiplex PCR reads via MiXCR and lists one record per CDR3 protein. The top ten clones hold 7.9% of a sample with fewer than 350,000 distinct CDR3 sequences, approximately 14% of them seen once. Trimming left V 1 base short and J 1 base short, with 11 bases between. The CDR3 consists of 15 residues. Germline CDR1 and CDR2: PRHDT and FYEKMQ (reference sequence). Disease duration under 2 months; hyperthyroidism patients were aged 18 to 65. Comment on this clonotype: The antigen remains undetermined.

The source of this sequence is a woman aged 40 to 55 with Graves' hyperthyroidism. V usage is TRBV13 and J usage is TRBJ2-7; tentatively, D is TRBD1 or TRBD2 (6 bases each). Sequences were obtained from blood. This CDR3 is CASSLDGGHSYEQYF. The CDR3 DNA is TGTGCCAGCAGCTTAGACGGGGGACATTCCTACGAGCAGTACTTC.